This paragraph reports one T cell receptor (beta chain). The target of this receptor is not known. Qualities for individual bases were not recorded, and no much larger clone is one base off. Library construction relied on 5' RACE. Sequenced using an Illumina HiSeq 2000. A universal primer binding site was introduced by template switching, and a unique molecular identifier was present in the final cDNA, enabling accurate counting of TCR cDNA molecules. Specific primers in the conserved constant-segment region were used to synthesize first-strand cDNA for TCR alpha and beta chains. Each cDNA library was double barcoded, with a SMART-Mk sample barcode plus Illumina barcodes, to control for contamination. TruSeq adapter sequences and Illumina sample barcodes were added in two successive PCR steps. Sequencing of the TCR alpha and beta cDNA libraries was done on the Illumina HiSeq platform using custom primers. The study's own analysis went as follows. MiGEC processed the raw reads to extract unique molecular identifiers, while MiXCR was used to determine the CDR3 positions. Recombination models were inferred per individual with the repgenHMM and IGoR tools using an EM algorithm. The analysis of shared clonotypes was done with the tcR package in R, with sharing normalized by the product of cloneset sizes. To study raw recombination without the effects of thymic and clonal selection, out-of-frame nonproductive sequences were analyzed. Through fastp at Q25 and MiXCR, TCRdb rebuilt clones from the public reads, retaining in-frame beta chains. Every distinct CDR3 protein forms one entry, paired with its most common genes and DNA. These V and J calls rely on TCRdb rather than the paper's analysis. The sample table records fewer than 500,000 distinct CDR3 sequences; 14% of these occur just once. The leading ten clones occupy approximately 0.98% of the sample.

This entry belongs to a study of identical twins (dated by TCRdb to about 2016). With regard to the full study: TCR alpha and beta repertoires from monozygotic twins, unrelated adults of various ages and cord blood were deep-sequenced to test whether fetal clonotypes persist. To rule out contamination, the twin experiments were replicated at different times with different library preparation protocols.

From V the trimming removes 0 bases and from J it removes 2 bases, while the gene matches leave 1 base of the junction unaccounted for. Via the germline V gene, CDR1 is MGHRA and CDR2 YSYEKL. The CDR3, from cysteine to phenylalanine, totals 16 residues. Just CDR3 DNA is preserved here, 48 bases in frame from base 1. Only healthy Caucasian donors were included. The twin cohort consisted of three pairs of female monozygotic twins, all aged roughly 18 to 29 years. CD4+ and CD8+ T cell populations were isolated with positive isolation kits from Invitrogen. The paper as a whole reports these results and caveats: Fewer insertions were carried by abundant cord blood beta clonotypes; a weaker similar trend was observed in young adult naive repertoires, while no such trend was observed in memory repertoires. Because the same donors could not be followed over many years, the conclusions relied on cross-sectional statistical analysis. Invariant T cells such as MAIT and iNKT could partly confound zero-insertion analyses, though diverse VJ usage argued against this for most clonotypes. A weaker excess of twin sharing was found in beta out-of-frame sequences because the signal-to-noise ratio was lowered by fewer shared sequences. Compared with coincidental sharing between unrelated individuals, out-of-frame TCR alpha sequences shared between twins had an excess of sequences with low generation probability. Recombination models systematically underestimated out-of-frame TCR alpha sharing in monozygotic twins but agreed with sharing between unrelated individuals.

This sample also appeared in a second study, on yellow fever vaccine responses in identical twins. The second source states: The authors reported that the T cell response to vaccination in identical twins appeared partly convergent and partly personalized. The study precisely tracked vaccine-responding T cell clones in identical twins.

Sequenced sample: CD4+ T cells sorted from blood. The sequence links TRBV4-1 to TRBJ2-6; 7 bases in the junction line up with TRBD1. This TCR was sampled from a woman aged 18-35 years in good health. The CDR3 sequence is CASSQDGQAGANVLTF. The DNA is TGCGCCAGCAGCCAAGACGGACAGGCTGGGGCCAACGTCCTGACTTTC.